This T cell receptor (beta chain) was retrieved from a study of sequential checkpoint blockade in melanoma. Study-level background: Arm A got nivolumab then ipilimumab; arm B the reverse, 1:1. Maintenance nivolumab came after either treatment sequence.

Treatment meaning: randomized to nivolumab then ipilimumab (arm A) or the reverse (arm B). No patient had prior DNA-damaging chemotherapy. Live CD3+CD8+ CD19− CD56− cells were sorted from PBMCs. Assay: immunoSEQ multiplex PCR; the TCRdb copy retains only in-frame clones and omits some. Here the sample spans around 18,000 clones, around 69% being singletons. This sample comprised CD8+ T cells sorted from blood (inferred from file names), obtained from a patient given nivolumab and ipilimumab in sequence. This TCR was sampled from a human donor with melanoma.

The CDR3 sequence is CASSTLAGGPSTDTQYF. The CDR3 nucleotides read TGTGCCAGCAGCACCCTAGCGGGGGGGCCTAGCACAGATACGCAGTATTTT. V and J are TRBV9 and TRBJ2-3; 12 nucleotides align to TRBD2. CDR3 size: 17 residues. With V trimmed by 4 bases and J by 0 bases, 6 bases remained unmatched. Germline CDR1 is SGDLS and CDR2 is YYNGEE.